Listed below are T cell receptor beta chains from one sample, sequenced in a study of read filtering for tumor transcriptome and immune sequencing. Each CDR3 protein is one row after TCRdb ran MiXCR on the reads. The repertoire holds tens of thousands of distinct CDR3 sequences, approximately 22% seen once, with approximately 17% in the top ten. The sequenced material came from a population of CD138-negative cells sorted from bone marrow. The origin of the receptors is a donor at least 40 years old with multiple myeloma. The CDR3 runs from the conserved cysteine through the conserved F or W. The D gene is left open where the match is weak. A clone size is listed for some rows: how often the clone was seen (once, few, many), or a class if it is expanded.

V gene	J gene	D gene	clone size	CDR3 DNA	CDR3 protein
TRBV28	TRBJ2-5	TRBD2	many	TGTGCCAGCAGTGGCCCAAGAAGCGGGAGTTGGTCGGAGACCCAGTACTTC	CASSGPRSGSWSETQYF
TRBV11-2	TRBJ1-4	NA	many	TGTGCCAGCAGCGCAAATAAGTGGGGTACTGAAAAACTGTTTTTT	CASSANKWGTEKLFF
TRBV7-9	TRBJ2-7	NA	NA	TGTGCCAGCAGCCTCGGATATCGAACCTACGAGCAGTACTTC	CASSLGYRTYEQYF
TRBV12-3/TRBV12-4	TRBJ1-5	NA	NA	TGTGCCAGCAGCCAAACCTTCCTTAATCAGCCCCAGCATTTT	CASSQTFLNQPQHF
TRBV12-3/TRBV12-4	TRBJ2-3	TRBD2	NA	TGTGCCAGCAGTCGGACTACTAGCGGGAGAGGGGATACGCAGTATTTT	CASSRTTSGRGDTQYF
TRBV5-1	TRBJ2-3	NA	many	TGCGCCAGCAGCTTGAGGGCGGGAACGGGAGATACGCAGTATTTT	CASSLRAGTGDTQYF
TRBV5-1	TRBJ2-5	TRBD2	many	TGCGCCAGCAGCCCCTATTCTAGCGGGGGGGCCCAGTACTTC	CASSPYSSGGAQYF
TRBV5-5	TRBJ1-5	NA	few	TGTGCCAGCAGCCAGGGGCCTGTTGGCAGGGTGAATCAGCCCCAGCATTTT	CASSQGPVGRVNQPQHF
TRBV6-6	TRBJ1-1	TRBD1	many	TGTGCCAGCAGTCATCGACAGGGGAACACTGAAGCTTTCTTT	CASSHRQGNTEAFF
TRBV20-1	TRBJ2-7	NA	few	TGCAGTGCTAGGGACGGGAACTCCTACGAGCAGTACTTC	CSARDGNSYEQYF
TRBV12-3/TRBV12-4	TRBJ2-3	TRBD2	many	TGTGCCAGCAGTCCACAGCGGGGGACCCGCGCAGATACGCAGTATTTT	CASSPQRGTRADTQYF
TRBV11-2	TRBJ2-3	TRBD2	NA	TGTGCCAGCAGCTTCCCCGGCAGCGGGGGGAATACGCAGTATTTT	CASSFPGSGGNTQYF
TRBV29-1	TRBJ2-3	NA	many	TGCAGCGTTGATCCGCGGAGCACAGATACGCAGTATTTT	CSVDPRSTDTQYF
TRBV20-1	TRBJ2-7	NA	NA	TGCAGTGCAAATACAGGGTTCGGCGAGCAGTACTTC	CSANTGFGEQYF
TRBV10-3	TRBJ2-7	NA	few	TGTGCCATCAGTGTTACAGGTGACTACGAGCAGTACTTC	CAISVTGDYEQYF
TRBV20-1	TRBJ2-5	NA	few	TGCAGTGCTAGGCGCCGGGGGAGATCCGCCCAAGAGACCCAGTACTTC	CSARRRGRSAQETQYF
TRBV18	TRBJ2-1	NA	many	TGTGCCAGCTCACCACCGAGCAGGGGCTCCTACAATGAGCAGTTCTTC	CASSPPSRGSYNEQFF
TRBV12-3/TRBV12-4	TRBJ2-7	NA	many	TGTGCCAGCAGTTTAGCAGGGTTCTCCTACGAGCAGTACTTC	CASSLAGFSYEQYF
TRBV25-1	TRBJ2-7	TRBD1	many	TGTGCCAGCAGTGGATTTGCCGGGACAGACCTCTCCTACGAGCAGTACTTC	CASSGFAGTDLSYEQYF
TRBV28	TRBJ2-3	NA	many	TGTGCCAGCAGTTTGTTCAGGGCAAGCACAGATACGCAGTATTTT	CASSLFRASTDTQYF
TRBV6-5	TRBJ2-1	NA	many	TGTGCCAGCAGTAAACTACAGGGAGGGGCGAATGAGCAGTTCTTC	CASSKLQGGANEQFF
TRBV9	TRBJ2-7	NA	NA	TGTGCCAGCAGCGTCCCCGGGACTCTTTCCTACGAGCAGTACTTC	CASSVPGTLSYEQYF
TRBV5-1	TRBJ2-3	NA	many	TGCGCCAGCAGCTTCGGAGGGCCTAGCACAGATACGCAGTATTTT	CASSFGGPSTDTQYF
TRBV12-3/TRBV12-4	TRBJ1-3	NA	NA	TGTGCCAGCAGTTTCACGGTTCCCGGGACTCCCTCTGGAAACACCATATATTTT	CASSFTVPGTPSGNTIYF
TRBV9	TRBJ2-5	NA	NA	TGTGCCAGCAGCGTAGGTGTGGGGCTCGGGCAAGAGACCCAGTACTTC	CASSVGVGLGQETQYF
TRBV29-1	TRBJ1-4	NA	many	TGCAGCGTTAAAACCGGAGGTGAAAAACTGTTTTTT	CSVKTGGEKLFF
TRBV20-1	TRBJ2-3	NA	many	TGCAGTGCTAGCCCCGGGGGTTTGAATACGCAGTATTTT	CSASPGGLNTQYF
TRBV21-1	TRBJ2-2	NA	many	TGTGCCAGCAGCATAAACCCCAGGGTTTTGGGCACCGGGGAGCTGTTTTTT	CASSINPRVLGTGELFF